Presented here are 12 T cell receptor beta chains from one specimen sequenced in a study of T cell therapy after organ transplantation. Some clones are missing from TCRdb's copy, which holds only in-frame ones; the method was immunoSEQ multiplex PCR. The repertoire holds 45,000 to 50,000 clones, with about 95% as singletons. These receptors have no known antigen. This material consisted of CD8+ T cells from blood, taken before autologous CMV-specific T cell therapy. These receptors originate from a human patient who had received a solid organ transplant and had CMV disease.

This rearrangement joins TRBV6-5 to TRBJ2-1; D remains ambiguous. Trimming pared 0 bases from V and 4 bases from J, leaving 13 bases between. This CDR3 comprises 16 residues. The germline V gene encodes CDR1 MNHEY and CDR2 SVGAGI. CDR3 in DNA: TGTGCCAGCAGTTACTCCCCTAGGGCTTTTTACAATGAGCAGTTCTTC. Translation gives CASSYSPRAFYNEQFF.

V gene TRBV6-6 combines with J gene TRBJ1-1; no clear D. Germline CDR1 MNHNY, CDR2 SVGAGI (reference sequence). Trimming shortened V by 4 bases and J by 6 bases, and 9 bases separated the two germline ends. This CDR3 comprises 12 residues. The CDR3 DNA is TGTGCCAGCAGTTCCGCTACCCCTGAAGCTTTCTTT. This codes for CASSSATPEAFF.

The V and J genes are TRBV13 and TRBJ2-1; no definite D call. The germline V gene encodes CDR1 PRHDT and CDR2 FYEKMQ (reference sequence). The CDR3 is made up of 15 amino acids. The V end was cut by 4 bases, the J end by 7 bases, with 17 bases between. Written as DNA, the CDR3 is TGTGCCAGCAGCTACGTTCTTGACCCTTGGAATGAGCAGTTCTTC. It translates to CASSYVLDPWNEQFF.

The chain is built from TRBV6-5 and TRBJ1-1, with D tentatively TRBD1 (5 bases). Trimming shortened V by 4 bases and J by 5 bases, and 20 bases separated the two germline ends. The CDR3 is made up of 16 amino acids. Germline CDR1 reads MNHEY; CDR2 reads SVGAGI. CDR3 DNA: TGTGCCAGCAGTTCGCTCGCAGGGATGGGGTGGACTGAAGCTTTCTTT. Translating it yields CASSSLAGMGWTEAFF.

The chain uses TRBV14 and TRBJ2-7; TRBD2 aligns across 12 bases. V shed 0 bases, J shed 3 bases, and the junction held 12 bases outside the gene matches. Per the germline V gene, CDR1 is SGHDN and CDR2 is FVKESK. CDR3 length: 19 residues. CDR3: CASSQDLGLAGGPIYEQYF. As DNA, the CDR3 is TGTGCCAGCAGCCAAGATCTCGGGCTAGCGGGAGGGCCTATCTACGAGCAGTACTTC. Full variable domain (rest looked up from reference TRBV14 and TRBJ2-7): EAGVTQFPSHSVIEKGQTVTLRCDPISGHDNLYWYRRVMGKEIKFLLHFVKESKQDESGMPNNRFLAERTGGTYSTLKVQPAELEDSGVYFCASSQDLGLAGGPIYEQYFGPGTRLTVT.

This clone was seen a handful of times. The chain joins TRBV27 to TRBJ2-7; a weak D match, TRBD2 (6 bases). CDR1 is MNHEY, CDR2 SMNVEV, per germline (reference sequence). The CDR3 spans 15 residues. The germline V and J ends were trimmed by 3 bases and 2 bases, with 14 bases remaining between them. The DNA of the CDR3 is TGTGCCAGCAGTTTGGTTTCGGGGGATGCCTACGAGCAGTACTTC. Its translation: CASSLVSGDAYEQYF.

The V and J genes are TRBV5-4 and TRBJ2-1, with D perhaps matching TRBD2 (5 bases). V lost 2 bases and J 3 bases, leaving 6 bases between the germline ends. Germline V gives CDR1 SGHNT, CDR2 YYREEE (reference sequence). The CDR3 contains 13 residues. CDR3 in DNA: TGTGCCAGCAGCTTTGGACTCTACAATGAGCAGTTCTTC. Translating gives CASSFGLYNEQFF.

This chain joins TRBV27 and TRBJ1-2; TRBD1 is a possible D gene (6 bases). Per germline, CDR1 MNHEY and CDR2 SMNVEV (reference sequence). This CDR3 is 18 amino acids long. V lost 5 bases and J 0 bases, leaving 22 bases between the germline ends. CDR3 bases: TGTGCCAGCAGTCCGTCCGAAGGCGGAGAGGGGGCTAACTATGGCTACACCTTC. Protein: CASSPSEGGEGANYGYTF.

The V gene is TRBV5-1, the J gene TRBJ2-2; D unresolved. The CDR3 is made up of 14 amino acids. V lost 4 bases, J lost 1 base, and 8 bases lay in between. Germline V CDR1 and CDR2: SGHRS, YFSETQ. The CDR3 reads CASSGRGNTGELFF. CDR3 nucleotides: TGCGCCAGCAGCGGCCGAGGGAACACCGGGGAGCTGTTTTTT. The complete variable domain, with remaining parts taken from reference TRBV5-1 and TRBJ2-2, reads KAGVTQTPRYLIKTRGQQVTLSCSPISGHRSVSWYQQTPGQGLQFLFEYFSETQRNKGNFPGRFSGRQFSNSRSEMNVSTLELGDSALYLCASSGRGNTGELFFGEGSRLTVL.

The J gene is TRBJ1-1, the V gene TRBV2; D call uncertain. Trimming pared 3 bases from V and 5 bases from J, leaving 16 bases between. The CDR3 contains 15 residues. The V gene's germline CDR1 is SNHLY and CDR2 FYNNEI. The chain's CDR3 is CASSDRSWPGTEAFF. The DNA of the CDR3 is TGTGCCAGCAGTGATCGATCGTGGCCGGGGACTGAAGCTTTCTTT. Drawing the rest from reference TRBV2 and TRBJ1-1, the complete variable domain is EPEVTQTPSHQVTQMGQEVILRCVPISNHLYFYWYRQILGQKVEFLVSFYNNEISEKSEIFDDQFSVERPDGSNFTLKIRSTKLEDSAMYFCASSDRSWPGTEAFFGQGTRLTVV.

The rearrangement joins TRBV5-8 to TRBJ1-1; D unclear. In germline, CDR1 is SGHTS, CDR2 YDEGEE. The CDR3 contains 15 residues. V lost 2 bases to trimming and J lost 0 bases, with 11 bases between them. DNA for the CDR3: TGTGCCAGCAGCTTTGGGATAGGCATGAACACTGAAGCTTTCTTT. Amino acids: CASSFGIGMNTEAFF.

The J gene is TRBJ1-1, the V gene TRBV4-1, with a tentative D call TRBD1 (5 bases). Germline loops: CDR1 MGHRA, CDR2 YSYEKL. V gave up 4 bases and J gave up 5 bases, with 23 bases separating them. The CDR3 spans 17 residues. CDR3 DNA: TGCGCCAGCAGCCCCACCTGGGGGAAGGGTTTGGGGACTGAAGCTTTCTTT. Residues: CASSPTWGKGLGTEAFF.